This is a list of T cell receptor beta chains from one sample in a study of control samples from healthy donors and cancer patients. Method: immunoSEQ multiplex PCR; TCRdb's copy keeps in-frame clones and lacks some. The sample has some 39,000 clones, around four fifths seen once. The sample comprised PBMCs. The receptors were sampled from an older woman with lung cancer. CDR3s leave out the opening cysteine and the closing phenylalanine or tryptophan.

v_gene: TRBV12-3/TRBV12-4
CDR3aa: ASSGQTMNEQF

v_gene: TRBV7-8
CDR3aa: ASSLMGVGNQPQH

v_gene: TRBV25-1
CDR3aa: ASSEAGTGNTGELF

v_gene: TRBV5-8
CDR3aa: ASSHLRGRGTEAF

v_gene: TRBV30
CDR3aa: AWSNPWGRGISGNTIY

v_gene: TRBV10-3
CDR3aa: AINSVPQETQY

v_gene: TRBV4-3
CDR3aa: ASSQVTGRGYT

v_gene: TRBV9
CDR3aa: ARSVDGAGAGGRTGELF

v_gene: TRBV19
CDR3aa: ASGDRGIEAF

v_gene: TRBV18
CDR3aa: ASSPGTGDEGI

v_gene: TRBV19
CDR3aa: ASTGGSKRRTEAF

v_gene: TRBV4-1
CDR3aa: ASSRGGLAGAPRPSDTQY

v_gene: TRBV15
CDR3aa: ATSRAGEAGNTIY

v_gene: TRBV27
CDR3aa: ACRGGTASEKLF

v_gene: TRBV7-9
CDR3aa: ASSLATSGSTYEQY

v_gene: TRBV7-6
CDR3aa: ASSLEANTGELF

v_gene: TRBV14
CDR3aa: ASSQELGAYGYT

v_gene: TRBV3-1/TRBV3-2
CDR3aa: ASSLGTGASTDTQY

v_gene: TRBV11-2
CDR3aa: ASSLLAGDYEQY

v_gene: TRBV7-3
CDR3aa: ASSLIGDEQF

v_gene: TRBV6-1
CDR3aa: ASSEVTGGSQPQH

v_gene: TRBV4-3
CDR3aa: ASSHDRAGYEQY

v_gene: TRBV6-5
CDR3aa: ASSYSSQGPLELF

v_gene: TRBV9
CDR3aa: ASSVGSPMNTEAF

v_gene: TRBV7-3
CDR3aa: ASSSSDSNYGYT

v_gene: TRBV6-5
CDR3aa: ASSYTVAGGTEAF

v_gene: TRBV19
CDR3aa: ASRKEGAGANVLT

v_gene: TRBV7-3
CDR3aa: ASSRPTGELF

v_gene: TRBV6-5
CDR3aa: ASSTGTLMNEQY

v_gene: TRBV5-1
CDR3aa: ASSPDRGNTGELF

v_gene: TRBV9
CDR3aa: ASSASRQPGGEQY

v_gene: TRBV7-2
CDR3aa: ASSSRQYNYGYT

v_gene: TRBV7-3
CDR3aa: ASSIDRYNEQF

v_gene: TRBV11-2
CDR3aa: ASSLGLHGVNTEAF

v_gene: TRBV2
CDR3aa: ASRGQGAQGYT

v_gene: TRBV6-5
CDR3aa: ASRHGYGYT

v_gene: TRBV12-3/TRBV12-4
CDR3aa: ASSLGGQKAF

v_gene: TRBV20-1
CDR3aa: SASLKSMGEPTRVISNQPQH

v_gene: TRBV5-8
CDR3aa: ASSLVAGAYQPQH

v_gene: TRBV9
CDR3aa: ASSSQDTQY

v_gene: TRBV30
CDR3aa: AWRSGIEGGNTEAF